Listed here are 18 T cell receptor beta chains from one sample, sequenced in a study of regulatory T cells in long-lasting Graves disease. Sample time point: newly diagnosed GD, antithyroid drugs for less than 3 months. PBMC-derived RNA was used for the TCR library. iRepertoire HTBI primers and Arm-PCR of CDR3 regions built TCR beta libraries. TCRdb reprocessed the multiplex PCR reads with MiXCR, giving one entry per CDR3 protein. The sample shows over 350,000 distinct CDR3 sequences, less than 15% of them seen only once. This same sample was also taken into another study, of T cells in Graves' hyperthyroidism and ophthalmopathy.

The input for sequencing was peripheral blood mononuclear cells (PBMCs), taken at new diagnosis, from a patient treated with antithyroid drugs. The receptors here all came from a woman aged 50 to 60 with Graves disease.

Comments on this clonotype: It may be a read error: a sequence one base away is much more abundant. The chain uses TRBV10-3 and TRBJ2-1, with 11 bases aligning to TRBD2. The length of the CDR3 is 15 residues. CDR1 is ENHRY, CDR2 SYGVKD, per germline. CDR3 region: CTISRGLAGRNEQFF. DNA of the CDR3: TGTACCATCAGTCGCGGACTAGCGGGCAGGAATGAGCAGTTCTTC.

This clonotype was seen many times. The chain links TRBV3-1 to TRBJ1-1; D is unclear. Trimming removed 0 bases at V and 6 bases at J, with 14 bases between. The CDR3 sequence is 15 residues long. Germline assignment: CDR1 LGHDT and CDR2 YNNKEL (reference sequence). This CDR3 is CASSQDQGNSAEAFF. The CDR3 DNA is TGTGCCAGCAGCCAAGATCAAGGGAATTCAGCTGAAGCTTTCTTT.

This chain joins TRBV6-4 and TRBJ2-1, with a tentative D call TRBD2 (5 bases). Trimming shortened V by 6 bases and J by 9 bases, and 9 bases separated the two germline ends. CDR1 is MRHNA, CDR2 SNTAGT, per germline. The length of the CDR3 is 11 residues. The CDR3, as DNA: TGTGCCAGCAGAGGGAGAGGTGAGCAGTTCTTC. Translation gives CASRGRGEQFF.

As regards this clonotype: This clone may be a read error of a much larger clone one base away. The V and J genes are TRBV5-1 and TRBJ2-7; 8 bases agree with TRBD1. Per the germline V gene, CDR1 is SGHRS and CDR2 is YFSETQ. The CDR3 sequence is 14 residues long. CDR3 residues: CASSPPGQAYEEYF. As DNA, the CDR3 is TGCGCCAGCAGCCCTCCGGGACAGGCCTACGAGGAGTACTTC. The complete variable domain, with remaining parts taken from reference TRBV5-1 and TRBJ2-7, reads KAGVTQTPRYLIKTRGQQVTLSCSPISGHRSVSWYQQTPGQGLQFLFEYFSETQRNKGNFPGRFSGRQFSNSRSEMNVSTLELGDSALYLCASSPPGQAYEEYFGPGTRLTVT.

This clonotype was seen repeatedly, ten times or more. The V gene is TRBV12-3 or TRBV12-4, the J gene TRBJ2-5; 8 bases align to TRBD1. This CDR3 spans 23 amino acids. J gave up 2 bases and V 3 bases, and 29 bases lay outside the gene matches. As DNA, the CDR3 is TGTGCCAGCAGTTTCTTCTCAAGGCCTCCGGGACAGGAACCCCTAATTTCTCAAGAGACCCAGTACTTC. This sequence encodes CASSFFSRPPGQEPLISQETQYF.

This clonotype has at least ten counts. This rearrangement joins TRBV2 to TRBJ2-3; D unresolved. From germline, CDR1 is SNHLY and CDR2 FYNNEI. The CDR3 spans 11 residues. Deletions cut 10 bases from V and 3 bases from J, with 8 bases between. The CDR3 sequence: CATFGTDTQYF. DNA of the CDR3: TGTGCCACCTTCGGTACAGATACGCAGTATTTT.

This clonotype was recorded at least ten times. The CDR3 spells CASREAYLAGGSSYNEQFF. In DNA, the CDR3 is TGTGCCAGCAGAGAGGCTTATTTAGCGGGAGGGAGCTCCTACAATGAGCAGTTCTTC. The chain links TRBV11-2 to TRBJ2-1; 11 nucleotides align to TRBD2. The V and J ends lost 6 bases and 0 bases, in that order; junction bases with no gene match: 13. The CDR3 spans 19 residues. Looked up from germline, CDR1 is SGHAT and CDR2 is FQNNGV.

The chain links TRBV30 to TRBJ2-3; D gene ambiguous. Trimming took off 0 bases at V and 0 bases at J, with 7 bases between the two ends. CDR1 and CDR2 (germline): GTSNPN, SVGIG (reference sequence). The length of the CDR3 is 14 residues. The CDR3: CAWSVSASTDTQYF. CDR3 bases: TGTGCCTGGAGTGTGTCAGCTAGCACAGATACGCAGTATTTT.

The CDR3 nucleotides are TGCGCCAGCTCCACCGGGACAACCTTAGGCGAGCAGTACTTC. This encodes CASSTGTTLGEQYF. The chain recombines TRBV10-1 with TRBJ2-7, with a tentative D call TRBD1 (6 bases). CDR3 length: 14 amino acids. Germline V gives CDR1 WNHNN, CDR2 SYGVQD (reference sequence). With 8 bases removed from V and 6 bases from J, the gap between germline ends came to 20 bases.

With regard to this clonotype: A much larger clone lies a single base off, so this may be a read error. The chain uses TRBV5-5 and TRBJ1-2; maybe TRBD1 (6 bases). The CDR3 sequence is 13 residues long. Germline V CDR1 and CDR2: SGHKS, YYEKEE (reference sequence). The CDR3 sequence: CASRATGNYGHTF. The DNA for the CDR3 is TGCGCCAGCAGAGCTACAGGGAACTATGGCCACACCTTC.

This clonotype was observed many times. V gene TRBV7-9 combines with J gene TRBJ2-1, with D hard to call. Per germline, CDR1 SEHNR and CDR2 FQNEAQ (reference sequence). The CDR3 loop spans 12 amino acids. V lost 8 bases and J lost 6, with 11 bases in between. CDR3 region: CASQERGNEQFF. DNA of the CDR3: TGTGCCAGCCAAGAGCGAGGCAATGAGCAGTTCTTC.

This clonotype was seen repeatedly, ten times or more. This chain connects TRBV28 to TRBJ2-7; D call uncertain. In germline, CDR1 is MDHEN, CDR2 SYDVKM. This CDR3 is built from 13 residues. V shed 5 bases and J shed 3 bases, with 11 bases lying between them. CDR3 protein: CASSPVGGYEQYF. CDR3 sequence (DNA): TGTGCCAGCAGTCCCGTGGGCGGCTACGAGCAGTACTTC.

This clonotype was picked up a small number of times. The chain couples TRBV19 to TRBJ2-7; D is tentatively TRBD1 or TRBD2 (6 bases each). CDR3 length: 17 amino acids. Germline V gene data show CDR1 as LNHDA and CDR2 as SQIVND (reference sequence). V was trimmed by 3 bases and J by 0 bases, leaving 18 bases between them. The CDR3 is CASSIGGAAASSYEQYF. For the CDR3, the DNA is TGTGCCAGTAGTATCGGGGGCGCGGCGGCTAGCTCCTACGAGCAGTACTTC.

This clonotype was observed many times. V gene TRBV11-1 combines with J gene TRBJ1-2, with no clear D. The CDR3 is made up of 14 amino acids. Germline V lookup: CDR1 SGHAT, CDR2 FQDESV (reference sequence). The V end was cut by 5 bases, the J end by 8 bases, with 18 bases between. The CDR3 DNA follows: TGTGCCAGCAGCCCCCAGTATGGATTCGGCGGCTACACCTTC. Encoded protein: CASSPQYGFGGYTF. Full variable domain (outside the CDR3, taken from reference TRBV11-1 and TRBJ1-2): EAEVAQSPRYKITEKSQAVAFWCDPISGHATLYWYRQILGQGPELLVQFQDESVVDDSQLPKDRFSAERLKGVDSTLKIQPAELGDSAMYLCASSPQYGFGGYTFGSGTRLTVV.

Remarks on this clonotype: A read error is possible here, since a much larger clone lies one base away. The rearrangement uses TRBV28 and TRBJ2-7; 8 nucleotides line up with TRBD1. Germline assignment: CDR1 MDHEN and CDR2 SYDVKM. This CDR3 spans 14 amino acids. The ends lost 6 bases at V and 0 bases at J; junction bases unmatched: 4. The CDR3 DNA reads as TGTGCCAGCAGAAGACAGGGGAGCTCCTACGAGCAGTACTTC. This codes for CASRRQGSSYEQYF.

This clonotype has more than one count but fewer than ten. This rearrangement joins TRBV20-1 to TRBJ2-2; 10 bases align to TRBD2. This CDR3 contains 15 residues. J was trimmed by 6 bases and V by 6 bases; bases with no gene match: 10. Looked up from germline, CDR1 is DFQATT and CDR2 is SNEGSKA (reference sequence). CDR3 DNA sequence: TGCAGTGCGAGGCCTAGCGGGAGCATTCCCGGGGAGCTGTTTTTT. It codes for CSARPSGSIPGELFF.

This clonotype has just one count. The rearrangement links TRBV2 to TRBJ2-5; possibly TRBD1 or TRBD2 for D (6 bases each). Germline CDR1 is SNHLY and CDR2 is FYNNEI. The CDR3 is 14 amino acids. V lost 3 bases, J lost 7 bases, and 15 bases lay in between. This CDR3 reads CASSEGNGGGTQYF. CDR3 in DNA: TGTGCCAGCAGTGAGGGTAACGGAGGGGGGACCCAGTACTTC.

This clonotype was seen repeatedly, ten times or more. The J gene is TRBJ2-7, the V gene TRBV28; D is possibly TRBD1 or TRBD2 (5 bases each). CDR3 size: 17 residues. CDR1 is MDHEN, CDR2 SYDVKM, per germline. V was trimmed by 6 bases and J by 6 bases, leaving 27 bases between them. The CDR3 loop is CASSPTRGAGVMGEQYF. The DNA for the CDR3 is TGTGCCAGCAGCCCGACCCGAGGGGCCGGGGTAATGGGCGAGCAGTACTTC. Together with reference TRBV28 and TRBJ2-7, the CDR3 gives the full variable domain: DVKVTQSSRYLVKRTGEKVFLECVQDMDHENMFWYRQDPGLGLRLIYFSYDVKMKEKGDIPEGYSVSREKKERFSLILESASTNQTSMYLCASSPTRGAGVMGEQYFGPGTRLTVT.